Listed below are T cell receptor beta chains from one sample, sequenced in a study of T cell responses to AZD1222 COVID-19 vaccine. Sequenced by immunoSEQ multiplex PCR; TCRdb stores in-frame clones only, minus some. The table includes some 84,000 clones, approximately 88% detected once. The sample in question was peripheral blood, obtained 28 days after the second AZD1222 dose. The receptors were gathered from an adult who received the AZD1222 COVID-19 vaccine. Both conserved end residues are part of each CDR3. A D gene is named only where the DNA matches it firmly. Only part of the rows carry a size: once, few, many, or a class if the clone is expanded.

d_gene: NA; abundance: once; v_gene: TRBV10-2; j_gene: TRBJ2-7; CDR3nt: TGCGCCAGCAGTGAGCAGCGGTCCTACGAGCAGTACTTC; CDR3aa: CASSEQRSYEQYF
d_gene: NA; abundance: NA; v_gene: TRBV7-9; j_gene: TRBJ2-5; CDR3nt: TGTGCCAGCAGGCCCGGAAACAAAGAGACCCAGTACTTC; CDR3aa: CASRPGNKETQYF
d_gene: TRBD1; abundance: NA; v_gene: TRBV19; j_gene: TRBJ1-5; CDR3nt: TGTGCCAGTAGTATTCGACAGGGGGTTAGCAATCAGCCCCAGCATTTT; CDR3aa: CASSIRQGVSNQPQHF
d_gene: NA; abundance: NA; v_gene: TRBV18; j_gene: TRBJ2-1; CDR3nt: TGTGCCAGCTCACCACAGATCGGGGAGGAAAGAGGCAATGAGCAGTTCTTC; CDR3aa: CASSPQIGEERGNEQFF
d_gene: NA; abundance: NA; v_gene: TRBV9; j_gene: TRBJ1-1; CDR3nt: TGTGCCAGCAGCGTAGTGGTAGAGAACATGAACACTGAAGCTTTCTTT; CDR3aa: CASSVVVENMNTEAFF
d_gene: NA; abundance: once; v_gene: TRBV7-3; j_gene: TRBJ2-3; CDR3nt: TGTGCCAGCAGCTCAACCAGGGACTCCCCTACGCAGTATTTT; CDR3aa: CASSSTRDSPTQYF
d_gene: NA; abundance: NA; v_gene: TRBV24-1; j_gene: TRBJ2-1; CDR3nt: TGTGCCACCAGTCAGACAGGAAACAATGAGCAGTTCTTC; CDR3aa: CATSQTGNNEQFF
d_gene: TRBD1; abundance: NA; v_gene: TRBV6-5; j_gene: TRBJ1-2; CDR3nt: TGTGCCAGCAGTTTATCTGGACAGGGAACGTATGGCTACACCTTC; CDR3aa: CASSLSGQGTYGYTF
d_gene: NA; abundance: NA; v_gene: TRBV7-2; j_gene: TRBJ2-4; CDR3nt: TGTGCCAGCAGCTTAGCCCAGGGGCTAGCCAAAAACATTCAGTACTTC; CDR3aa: CASSLAQGLAKNIQYF
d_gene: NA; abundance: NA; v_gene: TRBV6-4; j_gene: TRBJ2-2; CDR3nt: TGTGCCAGCAGTGAGTTCGGAGGGGCGAACACCGGGGAGCTGTTTTTT; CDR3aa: CASSEFGGANTGELFF
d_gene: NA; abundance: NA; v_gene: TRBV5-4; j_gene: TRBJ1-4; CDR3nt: TGTGCCAGCAGCCGATCGACCGCAGCTAATGAAAAACTGTTTTTT; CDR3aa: CASSRSTAANEKLFF
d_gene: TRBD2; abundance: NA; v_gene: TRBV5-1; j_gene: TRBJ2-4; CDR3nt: TGCGCCAGCAGCCAGGGACTAGCGACCTCGAAAAACATTCAGTACTTC; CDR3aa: CASSQGLATSKNIQYF
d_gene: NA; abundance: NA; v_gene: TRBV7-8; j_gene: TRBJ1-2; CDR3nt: TGTGCCAGCACCCGGAAGCGGGGGAGCGGCTACACCTTC; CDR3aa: CASTRKRGSGYTF
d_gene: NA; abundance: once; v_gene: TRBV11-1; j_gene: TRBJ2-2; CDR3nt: TGTGCCAGCAGGAGGTTCACCGGGGAGCTGTTTTTT; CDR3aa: CASRRFTGELFF
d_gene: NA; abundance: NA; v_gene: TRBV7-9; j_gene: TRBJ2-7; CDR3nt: TGTGCCAGCAGCTTAATGGGGGTTTTTGAGTACGAGCAGTACTTC; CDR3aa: CASSLMGVFEYEQYF
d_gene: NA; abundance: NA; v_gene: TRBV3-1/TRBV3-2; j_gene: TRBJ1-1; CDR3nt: TGTGCCAGCAGCCAGATGGACACTGAAGCTTTCTTT; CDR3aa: CASSQMDTEAFF
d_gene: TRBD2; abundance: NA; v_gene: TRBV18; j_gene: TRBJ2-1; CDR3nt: TGTGCCAGCTCACAGGAACTAGCGGGGGCCGCCTCCTACAATGAGCAGTTCTTC; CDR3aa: CASSQELAGAASYNEQFF
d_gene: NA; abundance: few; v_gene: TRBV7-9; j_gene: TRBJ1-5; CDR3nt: TGTGCCAGCAGCTTAACCCCAGAGGGGCCCCAGCATTTT; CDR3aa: CASSLTPEGPQHF
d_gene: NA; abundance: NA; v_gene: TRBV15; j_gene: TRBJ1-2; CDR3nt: TGTGCCACCAGCAGAAGACAGGCACTCTATGGCTACACCTTC; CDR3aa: CATSRRQALYGYTF
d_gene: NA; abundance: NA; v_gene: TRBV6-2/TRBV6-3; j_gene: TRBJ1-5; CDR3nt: TGTGCCAGCAGTAAACGACAGTATAGCAATCAGCCCCAGCATTTT; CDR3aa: CASSKRQYSNQPQHF
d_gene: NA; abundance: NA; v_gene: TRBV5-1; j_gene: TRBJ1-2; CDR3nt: TGCGCCAGCAGCTCCCGGACTGGGGGTATGGGCTACACCTTC; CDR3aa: CASSSRTGGMGYTF
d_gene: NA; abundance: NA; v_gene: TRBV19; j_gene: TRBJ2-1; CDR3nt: TGTGCCAGTAGTAGAGGACGCGGAACAGCATTCAATGAGCAGTTCTTC; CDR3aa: CASSRGRGTAFNEQFF
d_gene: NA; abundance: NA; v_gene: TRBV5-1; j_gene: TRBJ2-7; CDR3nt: TGCGCCAGCAGCTTGGGACAGGTACACAGCACGGAGCAGTACTTC; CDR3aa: CASSLGQVHSTEQYF
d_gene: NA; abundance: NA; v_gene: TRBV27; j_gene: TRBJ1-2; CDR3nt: TGTGCCAGCAGTGGGAGGGACGGTCCCTATGGCTACACCTTC; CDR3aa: CASSGRDGPYGYTF
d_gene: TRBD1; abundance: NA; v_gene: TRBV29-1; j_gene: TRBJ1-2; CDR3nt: TGCAGCGTGGGGGGACAGGACTATGGCTACACCTTC; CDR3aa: CSVGGQDYGYTF
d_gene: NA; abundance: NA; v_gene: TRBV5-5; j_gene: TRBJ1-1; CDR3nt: TGTGCCAGCAGGCTTGGGGCAGAGCCAGTTAGGGCAGCTTTCTTT; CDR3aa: CASRLGAEPVRAAFF
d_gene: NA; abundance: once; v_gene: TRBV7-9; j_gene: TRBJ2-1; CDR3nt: TGTGCCAGCACCCTTAGGAGCTCCTACAATGAGCAGTTCTTC; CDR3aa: CASTLRSSYNEQFF
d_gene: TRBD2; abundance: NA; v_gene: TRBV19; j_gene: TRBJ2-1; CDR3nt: TGTGCCAGTAGTCGACCACCACTAGCGGGGGGGCGTAATGAGCAGTTCTTC; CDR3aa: CASSRPPLAGGRNEQFF
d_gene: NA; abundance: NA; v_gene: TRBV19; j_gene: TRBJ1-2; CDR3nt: TGTGCCAGTATTTCGGCGGGGGGCAGCTATGGCTACACCTTC; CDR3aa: CASISAGGSYGYTF
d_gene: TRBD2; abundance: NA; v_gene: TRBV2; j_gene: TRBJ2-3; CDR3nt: TGTGCCAGCAGTACCCCTAGCGGGGGGGGAGATACGCAGTATTTT; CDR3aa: CASSTPSGGGDTQYF
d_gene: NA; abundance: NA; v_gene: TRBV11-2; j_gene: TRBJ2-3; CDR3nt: TGTGCCAGCAGCTTAGATTCCAAACGCACAGATACGCAGTATTTT; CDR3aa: CASSLDSKRTDTQYF
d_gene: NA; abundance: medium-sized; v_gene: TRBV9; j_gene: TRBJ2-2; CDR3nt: TGTGCCAGCAGCGCCAGCCCTCAGAGGCCCGGGGAGCTGTTTTTT; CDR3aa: CASSASPQRPGELFF
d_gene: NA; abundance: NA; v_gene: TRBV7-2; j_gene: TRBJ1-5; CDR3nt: TGTGCCAGCAGCTTAGCCCGGGCAGGGGCCCAGCCCCAGCATTTT; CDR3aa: CASSLARAGAQPQHF
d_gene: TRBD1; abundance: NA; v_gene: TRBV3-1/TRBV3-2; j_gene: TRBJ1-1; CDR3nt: TGTGCCAGCAGCCGGGGACAGGGGGACACTGAAGCTTTCTTT; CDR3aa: CASSRGQGDTEAFF
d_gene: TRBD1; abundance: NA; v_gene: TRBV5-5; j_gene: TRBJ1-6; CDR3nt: TGTGCCAGCAGCATCGGGACAGGGGCACGGAATTCACCCCTCCACTTT; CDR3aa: CASSIGTGARNSPLHF
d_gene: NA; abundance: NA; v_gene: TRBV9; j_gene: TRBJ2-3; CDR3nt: TGTGCCAGCAGCGTTAGGGGAGATACGCAGTATTTT; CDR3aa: CASSVRGDTQYF
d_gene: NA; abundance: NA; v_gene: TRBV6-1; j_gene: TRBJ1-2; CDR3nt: TGTGCCAGCAGTGAAAGAGACGGACAGAACTTTAACTATGGCTACACCTTC; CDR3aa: CASSERDGQNFNYGYTF
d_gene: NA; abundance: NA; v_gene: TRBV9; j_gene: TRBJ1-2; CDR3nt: TGTGCCAGCAGCGGGGGAGGGAATGGTAACTATGGCTACACCTTC; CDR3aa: CASSGGGNGNYGYTF
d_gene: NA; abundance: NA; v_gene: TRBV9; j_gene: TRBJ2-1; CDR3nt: TGTGCCAGCAGCGTAGGTGGGGCCGGGGACAATGAGCAGTTCTTC; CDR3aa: CASSVGGAGDNEQFF
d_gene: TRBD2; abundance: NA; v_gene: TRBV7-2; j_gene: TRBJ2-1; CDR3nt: TGTGCCAGCACCCTAGGACTAGCGGGGTTTTATGGTGAGCAGTTCTTC; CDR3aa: CASTLGLAGFYGEQFF
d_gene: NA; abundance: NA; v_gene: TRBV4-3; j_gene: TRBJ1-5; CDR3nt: TGCGCCAGCAGCCAAAGGGTCCAGAACAATCAGCCCCAGCATTTT; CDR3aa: CASSQRVQNNQPQHF
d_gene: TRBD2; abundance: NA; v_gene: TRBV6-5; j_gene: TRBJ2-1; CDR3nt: TGTGCCAGCAGTCTCAGCGGACTAGCGGGGGAGTTCTTC; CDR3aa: CASSLSGLAGEFF
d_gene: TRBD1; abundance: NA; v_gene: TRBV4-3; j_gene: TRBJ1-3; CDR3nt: TGCGCCAGCAGCCAACTAGGGGGCGCTGGAAACACCATATATTTT; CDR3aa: CASSQLGGAGNTIYF
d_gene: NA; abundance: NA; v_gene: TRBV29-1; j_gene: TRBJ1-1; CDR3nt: TGCAGCGTCGCAAAGGGGGGCACTGAAGCTTTCTTT; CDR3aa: CSVAKGGTEAFF
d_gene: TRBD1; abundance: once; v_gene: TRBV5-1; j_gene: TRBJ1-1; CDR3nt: TGCGCCAGCAGCCCAGGACAGGGCGTAAGCACTGAAGCTTTCTTT; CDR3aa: CASSPGQGVSTEAFF
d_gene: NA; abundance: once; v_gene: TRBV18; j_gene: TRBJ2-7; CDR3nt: TGTGCCAGCTCACCACGGTTCGAAGGTTTCTCCTACGAGCAGTACTTC; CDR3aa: CASSPRFEGFSYEQYF
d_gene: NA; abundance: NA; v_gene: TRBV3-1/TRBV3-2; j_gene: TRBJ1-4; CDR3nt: TGTGCCAGCAGCCGGGTCGATATGCCAGAAAAACTGTTTTTT; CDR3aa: CASSRVDMPEKLFF
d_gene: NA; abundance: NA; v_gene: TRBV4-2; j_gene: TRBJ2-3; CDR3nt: TGTGCCAGCAGCCAAGGGGGAGATACGCAGTATTTT; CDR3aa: CASSQGGDTQYF
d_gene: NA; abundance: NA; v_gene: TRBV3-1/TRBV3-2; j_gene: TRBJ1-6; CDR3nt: TGTGCCAGCAGCCTTAACGGCAGGGATGATTCACCCCTCCACTTT; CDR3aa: CASSLNGRDDSPLHF
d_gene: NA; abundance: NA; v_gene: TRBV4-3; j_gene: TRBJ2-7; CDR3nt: TGCGCCAGCAGCCAAGATACGGGACCCATTAGGAAGGAGCAGTACTTC; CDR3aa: CASSQDTGPIRKEQYF
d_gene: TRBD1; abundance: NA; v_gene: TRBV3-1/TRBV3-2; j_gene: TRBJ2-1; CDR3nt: TGTGCCAGCAGCCAAGGAGACAGGGTCGGCGATGAGCAGTTCTTC; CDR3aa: CASSQGDRVGDEQFF
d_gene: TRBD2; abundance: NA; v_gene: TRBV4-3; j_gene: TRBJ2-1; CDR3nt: TGCGCCAGCAGCCCTGGGACTAGCGGAACTATCTACAATGAGCAGTTCTTC; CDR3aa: CASSPGTSGTIYNEQFF
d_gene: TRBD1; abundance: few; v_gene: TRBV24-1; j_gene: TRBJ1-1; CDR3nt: TGTGCCACCAGTGATGCAGGGACAGGGGGCGGGGCTTTCTTT; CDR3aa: CATSDAGTGGGAFF
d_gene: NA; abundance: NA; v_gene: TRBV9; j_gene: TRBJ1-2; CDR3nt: TGTGCCAGCAGCGTAGACGGCCTCTATGGCTACACCTTC; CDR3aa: CASSVDGLYGYTF